The entry below describes one T cell receptor (beta chain). What it recognizes is unknown. This sample is part of a study of cytomegalovirus exposure and HLA in healthy donors. Unrecorded immune exposures were likely, despite nominal health at sampling. General study points: Reports credit the classifier with highly specific, highly sensitive diagnosis of cytomegalovirus status.

Both 60 Vbeta primers and 13 Jbeta primers went into the PCR. The repertoire was sequenced with immunoSEQ multiplex PCR; TCRdb's copy has only in-frame clones and lacks some. The repertoire includes 150,000 or so clones, about four fifths of them detected once, and approximately 8% sits in the top ten. V shed 5 bases and J shed 0 bases, with 9 bases lying between them. Per the germline V gene, CDR1 is SGHRS and CDR2 is YFSETQ. The CDR3 sequence is 15 residues long. The sequenced sample consisted of PBMCs. V usage is TRBV5-1 and J usage is TRBJ1-6; D gene unclear. The source is a man aged 30 to 45 in good health and CMV-seropositive. CDR3 nucleotide sequence: TGCGCCAGCAGGGGCGGGAGCTCCTATAATTCACCCCTCCACTTT. As protein: CASRGGSSYNSPLHF.